Following are 17 T cell receptor beta chains from one sample sequenced in a study of cytomegalovirus exposure and HLA in healthy donors. The data were produced by immunoSEQ multiplex PCR, yet TCRdb's version contains in-frame clones alone and is incomplete. This sample has 120,000 to 150,000 clones, with 84% found just once. Sequencing was performed on PBMCs. The receptors here all came from a woman younger than 45 in good health and CMV-seronegative.

The V call is TRBV28, the J call TRBJ1-1; D might be TRBD1 (6 bases). Germline V gene lookup returns CDR1 MDHEN and CDR2 SYDVKM. V was shortened by 5 bases and J by 12 bases, with 16 bases between the two germline ends. CDR3 length: 12 amino acids. CDR3 region: CASSPETGITFF. DNA of the CDR3: TGTGCCAGCAGTCCCGAAACAGGGATCACTTTCTTT.

CDR3 region: CASSPRAGTTGNTIYF. Here the CDR3 DNA reads TGTGCCAGTAGCCCAAGGGCGGGAACAACTGGAAACACCATATATTTT. The chain is built from TRBV19 and TRBJ1-3; D is ambiguous. V dropped 6 bases and J dropped 2 bases, with 17 bases sitting between them. CDR1 is LNHDA and CDR2 is SQIVND in the germline V gene (reference sequence). The CDR3 extends over 16 amino acids.

The V and J genes are TRBV5-4 and TRBJ1-6, with TRBD1 matching 7 bases. Germline CDR1 and CDR2: SGHNT and YYREEE (reference sequence). The CDR3 is 15 residues long. V shed 1 base and J 9 bases; nucleotides not matched to a gene: 7. The CDR3 reads CASSLTGVRGSPLHF. CDR3 DNA sequence: TGTGCCAGCAGCTTGACAGGGGTTAGAGGTTCACCCCTCCACTTT.

This clone was found once. The gene calls are TRBV2 and TRBJ2-3; weak D call: TRBD2 (6 bases). This CDR3 comprises 15 residues. Germline CDR1 reads SNHLY; CDR2 reads FYNNEI. The ends were cut back, 6 bases at V and 1 base at J, with 14 bases in the middle. CDR3 loop: CASSPTGSGTDTQYF. The CDR3 DNA reads as TGTGCCAGCAGCCCCACCGGGAGCGGCACAGATACGCAGTATTTT. Supplemented by reference TRBV2 and TRBJ2-3, the full variable domain reads EPEVTQTPSHQVTQMGQEVILRCVPISNHLYFYWYRQILGQKVEFLVSFYNNEISEKSEIFDDQFSVERPDGSNFTLKIRSTKLEDSAMYFCASSPTGSGTDTQYFGPGTRLTVL.

V gene TRBV18 combines with J gene TRBJ1-1; D is undetermined. Deletions cut 2 bases from V and 4 bases from J, with 17 bases between. The CDR3 loop spans 16 amino acids. Germline V gene sequence: CDR1 KGHSH, CDR2 LQKENI. CDR3 region: CASSPSVQSYGTEAFF. CDR3 in DNA: TGTGCCAGCTCACCATCCGTACAGTCGTATGGCACTGAAGCTTTCTTT.

The V call is TRBV2, the J call TRBJ2-5, with 8 bases lining up with TRBD1. V trimming: 3 bases; J trimming: 5 bases; junction bases outside the gene matches: 8. Germline CDR1 reads SNHLY; CDR2 reads FYNNEI. The CDR3 runs 15 residues. The CDR3 protein is CASSDENRGWETQYF. The CDR3 DNA reads as TGTGCCAGCAGTGACGAAAACAGGGGGTGGGAGACCCAGTACTTC.

The chain uses TRBV28 and TRBJ1-4, with 7 bases identical to TRBD1. The CDR3 runs 18 residues. Germline-derived CDR1 and CDR2 are MDHEN and SYDVKM. Germline trimming cut 4 bases from V and 6 bases from J; bases unmatched to any gene: 17. In nucleotides, the CDR3 is TGTGCCAGCAGTTCCAACAGGGGTATCTCGACGGAACATGAAAAACTGTTTTTT. Encoded protein: CASSSNRGISTEHEKLFF.

The CDR3 protein is CASSLSVWSNQPQHF. CDR3 bases: TGTGCCAGCAGTTTGTCAGTTTGGAGCAATCAGCCCCAGCATTTT. V is TRBV27 and J is TRBJ1-5; D is uncertain. V was clipped by 3 bases and J by 1 base, with 10 bases between them. Germline V gene data show CDR1 as MNHEY and CDR2 as SMNVEV (reference sequence). CDR3 length: 15 amino acids.

The chain recombines TRBV19 with TRBJ2-5; D unresolved. Trimming left V 0 bases short and J 4 bases short, with 9 bases between. This CDR3 has 14 residues. Per germline, CDR1 LNHDA and CDR2 SQIVND (reference sequence). CDR3 DNA sequence: TGTGCCAGTAGTATAGATCCAGCAGGAGAGACCCAGTACTTC. Translating gives CASSIDPAGETQYF.

The chain carries TRBV5-1 and TRBJ2-7; tentatively, D is TRBD1 (6 bases). Germline V gene data show CDR1 as SGHRS and CDR2 as YFSETQ. V lost 5 bases and J 3 bases, leaving 12 bases between the germline ends. The CDR3 length is 13 residues. CDR3 nucleotides: TGCGCCAGCAGATACGGACAGATCTACGAGCAGTACTTC. Translated, it gives CASRYGQIYEQYF.

V usage is TRBV2 and J usage is TRBJ1-3; 7 bases are shared with TRBD1. Germline CDR1 and CDR2: SNHLY and FYNNEI. V shed 6 bases and J 2 bases; nucleotides not matched to a gene: 4. CDR3 size: 14 residues. The DNA of the CDR3 is TGTGCCAGCAGGGCCGACAGGGCTGGAAACACCATATATTTT. Protein sequence: CASRADRAGNTIYF.

The CDR3 DNA is TGCGCCAGCAGCTCGGAAGGAAGTACGGGGCAGTTCTTC. Translating it yields CASSSEGSTGQFF. The chain is built from TRBV5-1 and TRBJ2-1, with D unclear. In germline, CDR1 is SGHRS, CDR2 YFSETQ. The CDR3 totals 13 residues. The V and J ends lost 3 bases and 12 bases respectively, with 16 bases between them.

Only a few counts were recorded for this clone. The chain is built from TRBV9 and TRBJ1-1, with D perhaps TRBD1 (5 bases). Per germline, CDR1 SGDLS and CDR2 YYNGEE. The V end lost 0 bases, the J end lost 3 bases, and 6 bases lay between the germline ends. CDR3 length equals 13 residues. CDR3 nucleotides: TGTGCCAGCAGCGTAGTACAGGACACTGAAGCTTTCTTT. Translated: CASSVVQDTEAFF.

The V and J genes are TRBV19 and TRBJ1-2; D remains ambiguous. V was clipped by 4 bases and J by 4 bases, with 4 bases between them. This CDR3 contains 11 residues. Germline V gene data show CDR1 as LNHDA and CDR2 as SQIVND (reference sequence). The CDR3 loop reads CASSNGYGYTF. Written as DNA, the CDR3 is TGTGCCAGTAGTAACGGCTATGGCTACACCTTC.

V is TRBV13 and J is TRBJ1-1; perhaps TRBD1 as D (6 bases). V was shortened by 2 bases and J by 3 bases, with 16 bases between the two germline ends. CDR1 and CDR2 (germline): PRHDT, FYEKMQ (reference sequence). The CDR3 has 16 residues. The CDR3 coding sequence is TGTGCCAGCAGCTTATCAGGGGAAGGTGGGTACACTGAAGCTTTCTTT. Amino acid sequence: CASSLSGEGGYTEAFF.

The chain combines TRBV6-6 with TRBJ1-1; D is perhaps TRBD1 (6 bases). CDR3 size: 15 residues. V lost 0 bases and J 4 bases, leaving 12 bases between the germline ends. Germline values: CDR1 MNHNY, CDR2 SVGAGI (reference sequence). The chain's CDR3 is CASSYSGLGGTEAFF. Here the CDR3 DNA reads TGTGCCAGCAGTTACTCCGGTTTAGGGGGCACTGAAGCTTTCTTT.

The chain couples TRBV30 to TRBJ2-3; TRBD1 agrees at 7 bases. Germline V lookup: CDR1 GTSNPN, CDR2 SVGIG (reference sequence). V was pared by 0 bases and J by 1 base, with 10 bases of the junction left unmatched. The length of the CDR3 is 17 residues. DNA of the CDR3: TGTGCCTGGAGTGTGGGTGGGCAGGGGGTCCGCACAGATACGCAGTATTTT. Amino acids: CAWSVGGQGVRTDTQYF.